Here is one T cell receptor (beta chain) with its context. Its target is not known. Germline V gene lookup returns CDR1 SGHDN and CDR2 FVKESK. V dropped 8 bases and J dropped 6 bases, with 10 bases sitting between them. The CDR3 loop spans 12 amino acids. This specimen comes from a study of cytomegalovirus exposure and HLA in healthy donors. 13 Jbeta primers and 60 Vbeta primers were used for the PCR. TCRdb keeps only in-frame clones here, not all; method: immunoSEQ multiplex PCR. The data hold 150,000 to 180,000 clones, with under 80% observed a single time. Study results and limitations: In a later analysis, a missense DCLRE1C variant was linked to TCR beta V- and J-gene trimming. Later, an analysis found that common viral pathogens appeared to be linked with several of the most significant clusters. Reported findings show TCR beta sequences accurately forecast HLA-A and HLA-B alleles in most subjects. Some TCR beta chains (roughly 150 of them) were listed as cytomegalovirus-associated.

The chain couples TRBV14 to TRBJ2-2; no firm D call. Sequenced input: PBMCs. The receptor was derived from a young man in good health and CMV-seronegative. In DNA, the CDR3 is TGTGCCAGCGGCCCCCCGGCCGGGGAGCTGTTTTTT. Its protein is CASGPPAGELFF.